These 9 T cell receptor beta chains originate from one sample sequenced in a study of blood T cell repertoires in COVID-19. Method: immunoSEQ multiplex PCR; TCRdb's copy keeps in-frame clones and lacks some. This table has 100,000 to 150,000 clones, 55% to 75% appearing once. The sequencing input was peripheral blood. The receptor source for this set is a woman between 65 and 79 years old with acute or convalescent COVID-19.

This chain's CDR3 is CASSLGTGGEQYF. DNA for the CDR3: TGTGCCAGCAGTTTAGGGACAGGGGGCGAGCAGTACTTC. This sequence joins TRBV28 and TRBJ2-7, with TRBD1 identical over 11 bases. The CDR3 is 13 amino acids. Per the germline V gene, CDR1 is MDHEN and CDR2 is SYDVKM. Trimming cost V 2 bases and J 6 bases; bases outside gene matches: 0.

The chain uses TRBV4-1 and TRBJ2-3; TRBD1 matches 9 bases. Germline V CDR1 and CDR2: MGHRA, YSYEKL. CDR3 length: 17 residues. J was trimmed by 5 bases and V by 1 base; bases with no gene match: 10. The CDR3 sequence: CASSQGIPGQGQDTQYF. CDR3 in DNA: TGCGCCAGCAGCCAAGGTATCCCGGGACAGGGACAAGATACGCAGTATTTT.

The gene calls are TRBV10-3 and TRBJ1-2, with 7 bases lining up with TRBD1. Germline V gene sequence: CDR1 ENHRY, CDR2 SYGVKD. There are 14 residues in the CDR3. The V segment lost 4 bases and the J segment 0 bases; nucleotides outside the gene matches: 2. CDR3 in DNA: TGTGCCATCAGTGGGGACAGTTCTAACTATGGCTACACCTTC. Protein: CAISGDSSNYGYTF.

V usage is TRBV9 and J usage is TRBJ2-5, with TRBD2 as a possible D gene (5 bases). Trimming stripped 2 bases from V and 1 base from J, with 9 bases between. The germline gives CDR1 SGDLS, CDR2 YYNGEE. The CDR3 sequence is 14 residues long. CDR3 protein: CASSVSSGQETQYF. The CDR3 coding sequence is TGTGCCAGCAGCGTCTCCAGCGGCCAAGAGACCCAGTACTTC.

The chain is built from TRBV4-1 and TRBJ2-7, with D unclear. The CDR3 spans 14 residues. The germline CDR1 and CDR2 sequences are MGHRA and YSYEKL. With 0 bases removed from V and 4 bases from J, the gap between germline ends came to 10 bases. The CDR3 loop is CASSQEVSGYEQYF. The CDR3 bases are TGCGCCAGCAGCCAAGAAGTATCGGGTTACGAGCAGTACTTC.

A single count supports this clone. The chain carries TRBV28 and TRBJ2-5; weak D call: TRBD2 (6 bases). Germline loops: CDR1 MDHEN, CDR2 SYDVKM. With 4 bases removed from V and 1 base from J, the gap between germline ends came to 13 bases. The CDR3 loop spans 15 amino acids. CDR3 protein: CASSYWGESQETQYF. The CDR3, as DNA: TGTGCCAGCAGTTACTGGGGGGAAAGCCAAGAGACCCAGTACTTC.

The chain has TRBV6-1 and TRBJ2-7; TRBD2 is a possible D gene (5 bases). Germline assignment: CDR1 MNHNS and CDR2 SASEGT. Trimming shortened V by 1 base and J by 2 bases, and 21 bases separated the two germline ends. The CDR3 is 18 residues long. The CDR3 bases are TGTGCCAGCAGTGAAGAACTAGTTACGGCAGTCGCCACCTACGAGCAGTACTTC. Translating it yields CASSEELVTAVATYEQYF.

This CDR3 reads CASSIGTWGSEQYF. CDR3 DNA: TGTGCCAGTAGTATTGGGACTTGGGGTTCCGAGCAGTACTTC. V and J are TRBV19 and TRBJ2-7, with D possibly TRBD2 on 6 matching bases. V was pared by 3 bases and J by 6 bases, with 15 bases between. This CDR3 has 14 residues. The germline V gene encodes CDR1 LNHDA and CDR2 SQIVND (reference sequence).

Turning to this clone: Other nucleotide sequences from this sample produce the same CDR3. The CDR3 region has the DNA TGTGCCACCAGCAGAGATCGGGGGGCTGGCTATGGCTACACCTTC. It is translated as CATSRDRGAGYGYTF. This sequence joins TRBV15 and TRBJ1-2, with D possibly TRBD1 on 6 matching bases. The CDR3 spans 15 residues. Germline loops: CDR1 LNHNV, CDR2 YYDKDF (reference sequence). Trimming stripped 0 bases from V and 4 bases from J, with 12 bases between. Looking up the rest from reference TRBV15 and TRBJ1-2 gives the full variable domain: DAMVIQNPRYQVTQFGKPVTLSCSQTLNHNVMYWYQQKSSQAPKLLFHYYDKDFNNEADTPDNFQSRRPNTSFCFLDIRSPGLGDTAMYLCATSRDRGAGYGYTFGSGTRLTVV.